This T cell receptor beta chain was captured in a study of Graves' ophthalmopathy and Graves' hyperthyroidism. Study-wide results and caveats: The majority of expanded thyroid clonotypes above 0.001 frequency also occurred in blood. Ophthalmopathy versus stable hyperthyroidism: 13-signature model gave around 90% sensitivity, 70% to 83% specificity.

None of the included patients had other autoimmune diseases, uncontrolled infections, pregnancy or lactation, as these led to exclusion. With respect to this clonotype: Its matching antigen is unknown.

Trimming at V came to 6 bases and at J to 5 bases, leaving 9 bases not matched to a gene. The CDR3 loop spans 14 amino acids. Germline CDR1 reads DFQATT; CDR2 reads SNEGSKA (reference sequence). TCR beta CDR3 regions were amplified from RNA transcripts. Second-round multiplex PCR came after first-round RT-PCR with HTBI primers. TCRdb independently ran MiXCR on the multiplex PCR reads; one entry per CDR3 protein. This table has more than 550,000 distinct CDR3 sequences, about 41% appearing once. The TCR sequence derives from an adult man with Graves' ophthalmopathy. The sample comprised peripheral blood. This rearrangement joins TRBV20-1 to TRBJ1-4; TRBD1 aligns across 7 bases. CDR3 in amino acids: CSAGTAQLNEKLFF. Here the CDR3 DNA reads TGCAGTGCCGGGACAGCACAACTCAATGAAAAACTGTTTTTT.